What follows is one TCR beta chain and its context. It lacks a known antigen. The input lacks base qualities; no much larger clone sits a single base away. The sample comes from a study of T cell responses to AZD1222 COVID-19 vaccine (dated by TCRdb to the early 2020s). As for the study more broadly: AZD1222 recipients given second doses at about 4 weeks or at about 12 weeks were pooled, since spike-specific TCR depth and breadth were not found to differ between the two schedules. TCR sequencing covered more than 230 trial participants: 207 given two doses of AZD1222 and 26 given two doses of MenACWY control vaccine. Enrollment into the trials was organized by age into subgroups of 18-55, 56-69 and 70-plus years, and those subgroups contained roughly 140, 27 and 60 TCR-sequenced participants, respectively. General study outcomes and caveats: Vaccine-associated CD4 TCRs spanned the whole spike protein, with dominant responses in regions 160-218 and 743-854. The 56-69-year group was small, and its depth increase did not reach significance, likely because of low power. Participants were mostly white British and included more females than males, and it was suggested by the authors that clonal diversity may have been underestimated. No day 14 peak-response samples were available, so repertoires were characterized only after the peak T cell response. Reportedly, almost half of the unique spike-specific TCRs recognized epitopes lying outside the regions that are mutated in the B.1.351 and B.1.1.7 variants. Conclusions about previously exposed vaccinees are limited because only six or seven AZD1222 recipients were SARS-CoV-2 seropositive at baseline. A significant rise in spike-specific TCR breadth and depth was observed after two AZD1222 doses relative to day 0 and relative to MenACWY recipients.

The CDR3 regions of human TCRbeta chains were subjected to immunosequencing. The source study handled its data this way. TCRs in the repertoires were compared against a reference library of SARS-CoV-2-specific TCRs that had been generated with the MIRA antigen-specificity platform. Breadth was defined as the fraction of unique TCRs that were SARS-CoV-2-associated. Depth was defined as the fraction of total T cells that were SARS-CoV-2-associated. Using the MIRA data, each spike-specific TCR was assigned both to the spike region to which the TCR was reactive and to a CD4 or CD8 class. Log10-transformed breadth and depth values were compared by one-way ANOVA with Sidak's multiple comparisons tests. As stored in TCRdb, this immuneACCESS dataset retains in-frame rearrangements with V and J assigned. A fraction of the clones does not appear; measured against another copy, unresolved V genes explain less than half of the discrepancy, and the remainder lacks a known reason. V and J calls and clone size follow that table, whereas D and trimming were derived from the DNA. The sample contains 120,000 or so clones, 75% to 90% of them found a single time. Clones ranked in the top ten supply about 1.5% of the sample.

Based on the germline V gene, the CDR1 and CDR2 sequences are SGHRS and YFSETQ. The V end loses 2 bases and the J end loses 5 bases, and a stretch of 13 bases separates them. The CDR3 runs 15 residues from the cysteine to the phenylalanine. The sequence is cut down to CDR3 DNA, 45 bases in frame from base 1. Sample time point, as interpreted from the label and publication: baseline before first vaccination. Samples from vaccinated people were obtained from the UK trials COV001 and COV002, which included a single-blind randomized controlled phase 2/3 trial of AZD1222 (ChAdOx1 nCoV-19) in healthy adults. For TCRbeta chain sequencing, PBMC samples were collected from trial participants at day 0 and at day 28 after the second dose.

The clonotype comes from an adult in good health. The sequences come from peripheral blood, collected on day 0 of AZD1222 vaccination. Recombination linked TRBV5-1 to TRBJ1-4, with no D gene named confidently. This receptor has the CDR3 CASSLTGRPNEKLFF. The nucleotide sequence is TGCGCCAGCAGCTTAACGGGGAGGCCGAATGAAAAACTGTTTTTT.